This T cell receptor beta chain was sequenced in a study of TIL therapy for anti-PD-1-resistant metastatic lung cancer. Study information: Patients then received nivolumab; progressors got lymphodepletion, TIL and IL-2. Most patients had lung adenocarcinoma.

Stated time point: pre-treatment sample, taken before nivolumab and TIL therapy. This clone was seen just once. Its matching antigen is unknown. This CDR3 spans 16 amino acids. Germline loops: CDR1 MNHEY, CDR2 SVGAGI. Trimming pared 0 bases from V and 0 bases from J, leaving 6 bases between. This was the immunoSEQ v3 assay. Sequencing depth was 1.9 million or so read pairs for survey level, about 5-6 million for deep. Some clones are missing from TCRdb's copy, which holds only in-frame ones; the method was immunoSEQ multiplex PCR. The table has about 50,000 clones, roughly 85% seen once; the top ten hold 5%. Study-wide results and limits: After infusion, TIL clonotypes partly replaced peripheral T cells and declined over months.

Sequenced material: blood, taken at baseline. The receptor was isolated from a person between 25 and 79 years old with non-small cell lung cancer. The chain joins TRBV6-5 to TRBJ1-6; D unclear. Here the CDR3 DNA reads TGTGCCAGCAGTTACTCTCCAAGCTCCTATAATTCACCCCTCCACTTT. It codes for CASSYSPSSYNSPLHF.